Listed here are 7 T cell receptor beta chains from one sample, sequenced in a study of T cell responses to AZD1222 COVID-19 vaccine (dated by TCRdb to about 2021). Libraries were made using the immunoSEQ multiplex PCR assay. As stored in TCRdb, this immuneACCESS dataset retains in-frame rearrangements with V and J assigned. A fraction of the clones does not appear; measured against another copy, unresolved V genes explain less than half of the discrepancy, and the remainder lacks a known reason. Within this sample are 120,000 or so clones, with about 85% of them counted one time only. 1.3% to 1.5% of the sample is taken by the ten largest. Per the publication, the time point label means: baseline before first vaccination. The material was peripheral blood, obtained on day 0 of AZD1222 vaccination. Receptors were obtained from an adult in good health.

The chain combines TRBV11-1 with TRBJ2-3, with a tentative D call TRBD1 (5 bases). Trimming pared 5 bases from V and 2 bases from J, leaving 11 bases between. This CDR3 has 14 residues. Germline lookup yields CDR1 SGHAT and CDR2 FQDESV (reference sequence). CDR3 loop: CASSKTGPTDTQYF. The CDR3 bases are TGTGCCAGCAGCAAAACAGGACCCACAGATACGCAGTATTTT.

CDR3 amino acids: CASSPTGFDEQYF. CDR3 DNA sequence: TGTGCCAGCAGTCCAACGGGGTTTGACGAGCAGTACTTC. The rearrangement links TRBV6-4 to TRBJ2-7; D is possibly TRBD2 (5 bases). This CDR3 is built from 13 residues. The V and J ends lost 5 bases and 5 bases respectively, with 13 bases between them. Germline V lookup: CDR1 MRHNA, CDR2 SNTAGT.

The chain recombines TRBV7-2 with TRBJ1-1, with D possibly TRBD1 on 5 matching bases. CDR3 size: 14 residues. Trimming cost V 6 bases and J 0 bases, with 11 bases left between them. Germline V gives CDR1 SGHTA, CDR2 FQGNSA. CDR3 loop: CASRWGGMNTEAFF. The CDR3 coding sequence is TGTGCCAGCAGGTGGGGGGGAATGAACACTGAAGCTTTCTTT.

This clone was seen just once. V gene TRBV9 combines with J gene TRBJ2-3; tentatively, D is TRBD1 (6 bases). V gave up 2 bases and J gave up 1 base, with 14 bases separating them. CDR1 and CDR2 (germline): SGDLS, YYNGEE. This CDR3 comprises 16 residues. CDR3 sequence (DNA): TGTGCCAGCAGCGTCAGGGGCGGCGATGGCACAGATACGCAGTATTTT. Its protein product is CASSVRGGDGTDTQYF.

This clone has just one count. V and J are TRBV28 and TRBJ1-1; 7 bases line up with TRBD1. Germline V lookup: CDR1 MDHEN, CDR2 SYDVKM. CDR3 size: 14 residues. V gave up 4 bases and J gave up 5 bases; unmatched junction bases: 7. CDR3 amino acids: CASSSDRVETEAFF. In DNA form, the CDR3 reads TGTGCCAGCAGTTCCGACAGGGTGGAAACTGAAGCTTTCTTT.

V usage is TRBV5-6 and J usage is TRBJ1-1; possibly TRBD1 for D (5 bases). CDR3 length equals 14 residues. Between the trimmed V and J ends, which lost 2 bases and 0 bases, there was a span of 8 bases. Germline V lookup: CDR1 SGHDT, CDR2 YYEEEE. Written as DNA, the CDR3 is TGTGCCAGCAGCTTTGGGGCTATGAACACTGAAGCTTTCTTT. This sequence encodes CASSFGAMNTEAFF.

The rearrangement joins TRBV6-1 to TRBJ1-2, with unresolved D. This CDR3 spans 14 amino acids. Germline CDR1 is MNHNS and CDR2 is SASEGT. Trimming stripped 2 bases from V and 8 bases from J, with 15 bases between. The CDR3 DNA follows: TGTGCCAGCAGTGAACCCGGAAAAACGGGCGGCTACACCTTC. Translation gives CASSEPGKTGGYTF.